Shown below are 18 T cell receptor beta chains from a single sample sequenced in a study of blood T cell repertoires in COVID-19. Using immunoSEQ multiplex PCR, the repertoire was profiled, and TCRdb retains in-frame clones only, with some absent. This table has 200,000 to 300,000 clones, 70% to 85% appearing once. The sequenced material came from peripheral blood. Receptors originate from an elderly man with acute or convalescent COVID-19.

The rearrangement links TRBV5-6 to TRBJ2-3; a weak D match, TRBD2 (5 bases). CDR3 size: 15 residues. CDR1 and CDR2 (germline): SGHDT, YYEEEE. The V gene lost 0 bases and the J gene lost 3 bases, with 11 bases spanning the gap. The CDR3 sequence is CASSLGGLTTDTQYF. DNA of the CDR3: TGTGCCAGCAGCTTGGGAGGGCTAACGACAGATACGCAGTATTTT.

The chain has TRBV29-1 and TRBJ2-7; tentative D call: TRBD2 (6 bases). The V end was cut by 6 bases, the J end by 5 bases, with 14 bases between. From germline, CDR1 is SQVTM and CDR2 ANQGSEA. The length of the CDR3 is 12 residues. DNA of the CDR3: TGCAGCGTCGGGGACTTCATCCACGAGCAGTACTTC. It translates to CSVGDFIHEQYF.

The V gene is TRBV7-3, the J gene TRBJ2-2; D uncertain. CDR1 is SGHTA, CDR2 FQGTGA, per germline. Trimming left V 4 bases short and J 3 bases short, with 3 bases between. The CDR3 consists of 12 residues. CDR3 nucleotide sequence: TGTGCCAGCAGCTCCTACACCGGGGAGCTGTTTTTT. It translates to CASSSYTGELFF.

The chain is built from TRBV3-1 (or the pseudogene TRBV3-2) and TRBJ2-5, with 9 bases identical to TRBD2. Germline V CDR1 and CDR2: LGHDT, YNNKEL (reference sequence). The CDR3 has 18 amino acids. V was pared by 0 bases and J by 5 bases, with 13 bases of the junction left unmatched. The CDR3 coding sequence is TGTGCCAGCAGCCAAGAAATGGGGCTAGCGGGAAATTTGGAGACCCAGTACTTC. Amino acids: CASSQEMGLAGNLETQYF.

This chain links TRBV5-1 with TRBJ2-3; 7 bases map to TRBD1. CDR3 length: 14 amino acids. The junction had 3 bases not matched to a gene; V was cut back by 3 bases and J by 2 bases. From germline, CDR1 is SGHRS and CDR2 YFSETQ. Here the CDR3 reads CASSSGQITDTQYF. As DNA, the CDR3 is TGCGCCAGCAGCTCGGGACAGATCACAGATACGCAGTATTTT. Filled out from reference TRBV5-1 and TRBJ2-3, the complete variable domain reads KAGVTQTPRYLIKTRGQQVTLSCSPISGHRSVSWYQQTPGQGLQFLFEYFSETQRNKGNFPGRFSGRQFSNSRSEMNVSTLELGDSALYLCASSSGQITDTQYFGPGTRLTVL.

The count of this clone is one. V gene TRBV2 combines with J gene TRBJ2-7; perhaps TRBD1 as D (7 bases). Germline values: CDR1 SNHLY, CDR2 FYNNEI. The V end lost 6 bases, the J end lost 4 bases, and 16 bases lay between the germline ends. CDR3 length: 14 amino acids. CDR3 coding DNA: TGTGCCAGCAGGGGCGTCAGGGGGGCGTACGAGCAGTACTTC. Protein product: CASRGVRGAYEQYF.

The genes are TRBV28 and TRBJ2-7, with 9 bases aligning to TRBD1. V shed 6 bases, J shed 6 bases, and the junction held 12 bases outside the gene matches. Germline V lookup: CDR1 MDHEN, CDR2 SYDVKM. CDR3 length: 15 amino acids. Written as DNA, the CDR3 is TGTGCCAGCAGCCGACCGGGACAGGGATTTTCCGAGCAGTACTTC. This translates into CASSRPGQGFSEQYF.

This rearrangement joins TRBV5-1 to TRBJ2-1; D might be TRBD2 (5 bases). Trimming shortened V by 3 bases and J by 3 bases, and 25 bases separated the two germline ends. This CDR3 has 19 residues. Germline assignment: CDR1 SGHRS and CDR2 YFSETQ. This CDR3 reads CASSSKPGLEGYFYNEQFF. CDR3 nucleotides: TGCGCCAGCAGCTCCAAACCAGGACTGGAAGGATATTTCTACAATGAGCAGTTCTTC.

The J gene is TRBJ2-5, the V gene TRBV7-9; D is undetermined. The V and J ends lost 4 bases and 5 bases respectively, with 14 bases between them. Germline CDR1 SEHNR, CDR2 FQNEAQ (reference sequence). The CDR3 loop spans 14 amino acids. In DNA form, the CDR3 reads TGTGCCAGCAGCTCCCAGTTGGCCCTGGAGACCCAGTACTTC. Translated, it gives CASSSQLALETQYF.

The chain joins TRBV7-9 to TRBJ1-5; 8 positions agree with TRBD1. This CDR3 region has 16 residues. J lost 4 bases, V lost 0 bases, and 5 bases had no gene match. Germline-derived CDR1 and CDR2 are SEHNR and FQNEAQ (reference sequence). The CDR3: CASSLARGQGNQPQHF. The DNA of the CDR3 is TGTGCCAGCAGCTTAGCGCGAGGACAGGGTAATCAGCCCCAGCATTTT.

This clone was seen a few times. This chain uses TRBV4-2 with TRBJ1-1, with TRBD1 as a possible D gene (6 bases). CDR3 length equals 17 residues. Per germline, CDR1 LGHNA and CDR2 YNFKEQ. Deletions cut 0 bases from V and 3 bases from J, with 17 bases between. This chain's CDR3 is CASSQDLGTDSHTEAFF. The DNA for the CDR3 is TGTGCCAGCAGCCAAGATTTAGGTACGGACAGCCACACTGAAGCTTTCTTT.

The chain has TRBV5-1 and TRBJ2-7; 7 bases fit TRBD1. From germline, CDR1 is SGHRS and CDR2 YFSETQ. V lost 5 bases and J lost 2; bases outside the gene matches: 10. CDR3 length: 15 residues. Here the CDR3 DNA reads TGCGCCAGCAGTCCTGGACTTCAGGGGGCCTACGAGCAGTACTTC. This translates into CASSPGLQGAYEQYF.

This CDR3 is CASSLSKEQFF. The CDR3 region has the DNA TGCGCCAGCAGCTTGTCTAAAGAGCAGTTCTTC. V is TRBV5-1 and J is TRBJ2-1; D gene ambiguous. The CDR3 is 11 residues long. V gave up 1 base and J gave up 10 bases, with 6 bases separating them. Germline V gene lookup returns CDR1 SGHRS and CDR2 YFSETQ.

The chain employs TRBV11-3 and TRBJ2-7; TRBD1 matches 8 bases. Germline V lookup: CDR1 SGHNT, CDR2 YENEEA. The V gene end was trimmed by 3 bases and the J gene end by 5 bases; junction bases not matched to a gene: 3. The CDR3 covers 13 residues. Here the CDR3 DNA reads TGTGCCAGCAGCTTTCAACAGGGGGACGAGCAGTACTTC. Its protein product is CASSFQQGDEQYF.

This clone was detected a few times. The chain joins TRBV5-1 to TRBJ2-7; D is unresolved. The V gene lost 0 bases and the J gene lost 4 bases, with 5 bases spanning the gap. The CDR3 contains 12 residues. Germline CDR1 SGHRS, CDR2 YFSETQ. The CDR3 DNA reads as TGCGCCAGCAGCTTGGATCAGTACGAGCAGTACTTC. It is translated as CASSLDQYEQYF. Full variable domain (rest looked up from reference TRBV5-1 and TRBJ2-7): KAGVTQTPRYLIKTRGQQVTLSCSPISGHRSVSWYQQTPGQGLQFLFEYFSETQRNKGNFPGRFSGRQFSNSRSEMNVSTLELGDSALYLCASSLDQYEQYFGPGTRLTVT.

This clone was seen only a few times. This chain links TRBV7-9 with TRBJ2-1; D not resolved. Germline values: CDR1 SEHNR, CDR2 FQNEAQ (reference sequence). This CDR3 is built from 15 residues. V shed 7 bases and J shed 1 base, with 14 bases lying between them. The CDR3 is CASITTGGSYNEQFF. CDR3 bases: TGTGCCAGCATCACGACTGGTGGGTCCTACAATGAGCAGTTCTTC.

The sample holds a few counts of this clone. In DNA, the CDR3 is TGCAGTGCCAGTAGCGGGAACTCCTACAATGAGCAGTTCTTC. Its translation is CSASSGNSYNEQFF. The rearrangement joins TRBV20-1 to TRBJ2-1; TRBD2 agrees at 8 bases. The germline gives CDR1 DFQATT, CDR2 SNEGSKA (reference sequence). The CDR3 has 14 amino acids. With V trimmed by 6 bases and J by 0 bases, 4 bases remained unmatched.

V and J are TRBV27 and TRBJ2-7; TRBD2 matches 9 bases. CDR1 is MNHEY and CDR2 is SMNVEV in the germline V gene (reference sequence). CDR3 length: 16 amino acids. Germline trimming cut 6 bases from V and 3 bases from J; bases unmatched to any gene: 12. CDR3 loop: CASRETLAGADYEQYF. Written as DNA, the CDR3 is TGTGCCAGCAGGGAGACTTTAGCGGGGGCCGACTACGAGCAGTACTTC.